The rows below give T cell receptor beta chains drawn from one sample of a study of blood T cell repertoires in COVID-19. Only in-frame clones appear in the TCRdb table, and some are missing; sequencing was by immunoSEQ multiplex PCR. The data contain some 300,000 clones, roughly 91% of them singletons. Specimen: PBMCs or T cells enriched from blood (not recorded which). These receptors came from a woman under 40 who had recovered from COVID-19. CDR3s include the opening cysteine and the closing phenylalanine or tryptophan. A D gene is named only where the DNA matches it firmly. Size is stated for part of the rows, as once, few or many counts, or as a class when the clone is expanded.

>NA|NA|TRBJ1-4|TRBV29-1
CSVAPEQNEKLFF
TGCAGCGTTGCCCCCGAACAAAATGAAAAACTGTTTTTT
>NA|NA|TRBJ1-5|TRBV29-1
CSVAEGGTDQPQHF
TGCAGCGTTGCCGAAGGGGGAACTGATCAGCCCCAGCATTTT
>NA|NA|TRBJ2-6|TRBV14
CASSQRQIGANVLTF
TGTGCCAGCAGCCAACGACAGATCGGGGCCAACGTCCTGACTTTC
>TRBD2|NA|TRBJ2-7|TRBV3-1/TRBV3-2
CASSQDGSGGPSDEQYF
TGTGCCAGCAGCCAAGATGGGTCGGGAGGGCCTTCCGACGAGCAGTACTTC
>TRBD2|NA|TRBJ2-1|TRBV10-1
CASSAAGGNEQFF
TGCGCCAGCAGTGCGGCGGGGGGGAATGAGCAGTTCTTC
>TRBD1|NA|TRBJ1-2|TRBV6-5
CASSRATGYGYTF
TGTGCCAGCAGTCGTGCGACAGGGTATGGCTACACCTTC
>TRBD2|NA|TRBJ2-5|TRBV2
CASSVTSGVALMGETQYF
TGTGCCAGCAGTGTTACTAGCGGGGTGGCACTCATGGGAGAGACCCAGTACTTC
>TRBD1|NA|TRBJ2-7|TRBV4-1
CASSQRDRAPNEQYF
TGCGCCAGCAGCCAACGGGACAGGGCGCCCAACGAGCAGTACTTC
>NA|NA|TRBJ2-1|TRBV6-5
CASTINRGEQFF
TGTGCCAGCACCATTAATAGGGGTGAGCAGTTCTTC
>NA|few|TRBJ1-3|TRBV11-2
CASSQSLGLPVANTIYF
TGTGCCAGCAGCCAAAGCCTGGGACTCCCGGTCGCAAACACCATATATTTT
>TRBD1|once|TRBJ1-3|TRBV6-6
CASSYSFGTGRNTIYF
TGTGCCAGCAGTTACTCCTTCGGGACAGGGAGAAACACCATATATTTT
>TRBD2|NA|TRBJ2-1|TRBV6-5
CASSYGREGQQFF
TGTGCCAGCAGTTACGGGCGGGAGGGCCAGCAGTTCTTC
>NA|once|TRBJ1-3|TRBV4-2
CASSQGLAGNTIYF
TGTGCCAGCAGCCAAGGGTTAGCTGGAAACACCATATATTTT
>NA|few|TRBJ1-5|TRBV6-1
CASSELGDNNQPQHF
TGTGCCAGCAGTGAACTAGGTGATAACAATCAGCCCCAGCATTTT
>TRBD1|NA|TRBJ2-1|TRBV6-4
CASSYLPGQYNEQFF
TGTGCCAGCTCTTACCTCCCGGGACAGTACAATGAGCAGTTCTTC
>TRBD1|NA|TRBJ2-2|TRBV4-1
CASSQVTGTGHTGELFF
TGCGCCAGCAGCCAAGTTACCGGGACAGGGCACACCGGGGAGCTGTTTTTT
>NA|NA|TRBJ1-1|TRBV13
CASSLGHGTVNTEAFF
TGTGCCAGCAGCTTAGGCCACGGGACTGTGAACACTGAAGCTTTCTTT
>TRBD2|NA|TRBJ2-1|TRBV28
CASSLRLAGDNEQFF
TGTGCCAGCAGTTTAAGGCTAGCGGGAGACAATGAGCAGTTCTTC
>NA|NA|TRBJ1-6|TRBV5-1
CASSSADGVGSPLHF
TGCGCCAGCAGCTCCGCGGACGGGGTGGGTTCACCCCTCCACTTT
>NA|NA|TRBJ2-3|TRBV7-2
CASSFPAGTTDTQYF
TGTGCCAGCAGCTTTCCGGCGGGGACTACAGATACGCAGTATTTT
>TRBD1|NA|TRBJ1-2|TRBV13
CASSLGRTGGDGYTF
TGTGCCAGCAGCTTAGGAAGGACAGGGGGAGATGGCTACACCTTC
>TRBD1|NA|TRBJ2-4|TRBV7-9
CASNNHRGGKNIQYF
TGTGCCAGCAACAACCACAGGGGTGGCAAAAACATTCAGTACTTC
>TRBD2|NA|TRBJ2-5|TRBV18
CASSASAGGPGETQYF
TGTGCCAGCTCAGCGTCTGCGGGAGGGCCGGGGGAGACCCAGTACTTC
>NA|NA|TRBJ2-4|TRBV11-2
CASSPLRGILAKNIQYF
TGTGCCAGCAGTCCTTTGAGGGGGATACTAGCCAAAAACATTCAGTACTTC
>TRBD1|NA|TRBJ1-5|TRBV19
CASSFLRDREYNQPQHF
TGTGCCAGTAGTTTCCTCCGGGACAGGGAATACAATCAGCCCCAGCATTTT
>NA|few|TRBJ1-6|TRBV6-6
CASSSLYDRNPSPLHF
TGTGCCAGCAGTTCCCTCTACGACAGAAACCCTTCACCCCTCCACTTT
>TRBD2|NA|TRBJ2-7|TRBV19
CASSIAGRAFYEQYF
TGTGCCAGTAGTATAGCCGGGAGGGCCTTCTACGAGCAGTACTTC
>NA|NA|TRBJ1-1|TRBV12-3/TRBV12-4
CASSRGPREAFF
TGTGCCAGCAGCCGTGGCCCTAGGGAAGCTTTCTTT
>NA|NA|TRBJ2-7|TRBV12-5
CASGSQAHREQYF
TGTGCTAGTGGTTCCCAGGCCCACCGGGAGCAGTACTTC
>NA|NA|TRBJ1-1|TRBV2
CASSELRAFF
TGTGCCAGCAGTGAACTCAGAGCTTTCTTT
>NA|NA|TRBJ2-1|TRBV3-1/TRBV3-2
CASSQDVFLARRNEQFF
TGTGCCAGCAGCCAAGATGTTTTCCTAGCCCGGCGCAATGAGCAGTTCTTC
>NA|NA|TRBJ2-5|TRBV29-1
CSVDRETQYF
TGCAGCGTTGATAGAGAGACCCAGTACTTC
>NA|few|TRBJ1-6|TRBV28
CASSSTGSSYNSPLHF
TGTGCCAGCAGTTCGACAGGTAGCTCCTATAATTCACCCCTCCACTTT
>TRBD2|NA|TRBJ2-4|TRBV5-1
CASSFSGSKNIQYF
TGCGCCAGCAGCTTTAGCGGGAGCAAAAACATTCAGTACTTC
>NA|NA|TRBJ1-4|TRBV11-2
CASSGSVKEKLFF
TGTGCCAGCAGCGGTAGTGTCAAGGAGAAACTGTTTTTT
>TRBD1|NA|TRBJ2-7|TRBV5-6
CASSFRDRGWHEQYF
TGTGCCAGCAGCTTCCGGGACAGGGGATGGCACGAGCAGTACTTC
>TRBD2|NA|TRBJ2-5|TRBV7-9
CASSLFLTREIGETQYF
TGTGCCAGCAGCTTATTTCTTACGCGGGAGATAGGGGAGACCCAGTACTTC
>NA|NA|TRBJ1-5|TRBV27
CASSLHARGISNQPQHF
TGTGCCAGCAGTTTACATGCCAGGGGTATCAGCAATCAGCCCCAGCATTTT
>NA|NA|TRBJ2-3|TRBV2
CASREGVGTDTQYF
TGTGCCAGCAGGGAGGGAGTGGGCACAGATACGCAGTATTTT
>TRBD1|NA|TRBJ1-1|TRBV27
CASSFLTGSTEAFF
TGTGCCAGCAGTTTTTTGACAGGGAGCACTGAAGCTTTCTTT
>TRBD2|NA|TRBJ2-2|TRBV11-1
CASSPGLADTGELFF
TGTGCCAGCAGCCCCGGACTAGCGGACACCGGGGAGCTGTTTTTT
>TRBD1|NA|TRBJ1-6|TRBV10-3
CAIRGQGDSPLHF
TGTGCCATCAGGGGACAGGGGGATTCACCCCTCCACTTT